This passage covers 14 T cell receptor beta chains from one sample sequenced in a study of blood T cells in healthy people across ages. Combining a sample-barcoded 5' primer with a J-beta primer mix, a second PCR ran for 7 to 11 cycles. TCRdb ran MiXCR on the 5' RACE reads and lists one entry per CDR3 protein. The repertoire has fewer than 900,000 distinct CDR3 sequences, around 45% of them found once; the top ten carry about 32%. The sequenced sample consisted of blood. These receptors were taken from an older woman in good health.

The rearrangement uses TRBV30 and TRBJ2-7, with D perhaps matching TRBD1 (6 bases). The germline CDR1 and CDR2 sequences are GTSNPN and SVGIG (reference sequence). V was shortened by 1 base and J by 3 bases, with 7 bases between the two germline ends. The CDR3 spans 12 residues. CDR3: CAWSAQGYEQYF. DNA for the CDR3: TGTGCCTGGAGTGCACAGGGCTACGAGCAGTACTTC. Full variable domain (missing parts from reference TRBV30 and TRBJ2-7): SQTIHQWPATLVQPVGSPLSLECTVEGTSNPNLYWYRQAAGRGLQLLFYSVGIGQISSEVPQNLSASRPQDRQFILSSKKLLLSDSGFYLCAWSAQGYEQYFGPGTRLTVT.

The rearrangement uses TRBV18 and TRBJ2-5, with a possible D match to TRBD1 (6 bases). CDR3 length equals 17 residues. CDR1 KGHSH and CDR2 LQKENI come from the germline V gene. V lost 2 bases and J lost 2, with 18 bases in between. The CDR3 is CASSPGPVGTKQETQYF. CDR3 DNA: TGTGCCAGCTCACCAGGCCCTGTAGGGACAAAGCAAGAGACCCAGTACTTC.

This clonotype was recorded once. The chain carries TRBV5-1 and TRBJ2-1; 14 bases fit TRBD2. Per the germline V gene, CDR1 is SGHRS and CDR2 is YFSETQ. The CDR3 contains 16 residues. The J segment lost 6 bases and the V segment lost 3 bases, leaving 5 bases of the junction unmatched. The CDR3 DNA reads as TGCGCCAGCAGCTCCACGGGACTAGCGGGAGTCAATGAGCAGTTCTTC. It codes for CASSSTGLAGVNEQFF.

The chain uses TRBV14 and TRBJ2-1; 13 positions agree with TRBD2. J gave up 7 bases and V 3 bases, and 6 bases lay outside the gene matches. This CDR3 spans 16 amino acids. Germline assignment: CDR1 SGHDN and CDR2 FVKESK. CDR3 protein: CASSHSGLAGANEQFF. In nucleotides, the CDR3 is TGTGCCAGCAGCCACAGCGGACTAGCGGGAGCTAATGAGCAGTTCTTC.

This chain uses TRBV7-9 with TRBJ2-1, with 8 bases identical to TRBD1. The CDR3 is made up of 15 amino acids. V lost 5 bases, J lost 7 bases, and 10 bases stayed unmatched. Germline V CDR1 and CDR2: SEHNR, FQNEAQ (reference sequence). The CDR3 region has the DNA TGTGCCAGCAGCCCAGGGGGCGCTATAAGGAATGAGCAGTTCTTC. Translating gives CASSPGGAIRNEQFF.

This clonotype has more than one count but fewer than ten. V usage is TRBV28 and J usage is TRBJ2-7, with TRBD1 matching 9 bases. Looked up from germline, CDR1 is MDHEN and CDR2 is SYDVKM. J lost 4 bases, V lost 8 bases, and 12 bases had no gene match. The CDR3 is made up of 15 amino acids. CDR3 in amino acids: CASAPTGTGSYEQYF. The DNA for the CDR3 is TGTGCCAGCGCTCCGACCGGGACAGGGTCTTACGAGCAGTACTTC.

The chain recombines TRBV24-1 with TRBJ2-7; D gene unclear. The closer fit of TRBJ2-4 to the DNA end suggests the J call may be wrong. CDR3 length: 13 amino acids. The V gene's germline CDR1 is KGHDR and CDR2 SFDVKD. The CDR3 loop is CATSDGRLNIQYF. Here the CDR3 DNA reads TGTGCCACCAGTGATGGTAGACTAAACATTCAGTACTTC.

The chain employs TRBV18 and TRBJ2-5; D gene unclear. Germline CDR1 reads KGHSH; CDR2 reads LQKENI. The germline V and J ends were trimmed by 0 bases and 5 bases, with 4 bases remaining between them. This CDR3 region has 12 residues. CDR3 amino acids: CASSPPWETQYF. DNA for the CDR3: TGTGCCAGCTCACCACCGTGGGAGACCCAGTACTTC. The full variable domain, completed using reference TRBV18 and TRBJ2-5, is NAGVMQNPRHLVRRRGQEARLRCSPMKGHSHVYWYRQLPEEGLKFMVYLQKENIIDESGMPKERFSAEFPKEGPSILRIQQVVRGDSAAYFCASSPPWETQYFGPGTRLLVL.

The CDR3 DNA follows: TGTGCCAGCAGTTACCTCTCCGGTCTCAGTGAGCAGTACTTC. As protein: CASSYLSGLSEQYF. This chain links TRBV6-5 with TRBJ2-5, with D unclear. Germline CDR1 reads MNHEY; CDR2 reads SVGAGI. This CDR3 is built from 14 residues. Trimming left V 2 bases short and J 11 bases short, with 18 bases between.

The rearrangement joins TRBV21-1 to TRBJ1-5. TRBV21-1 is a pseudogene segment. CDR3 length: 15 residues. This CDR3 reads CAGSAGTLGNQPQHF. The CDR3 DNA sequence: TGTGCCGGCAGCGCAGGGACCCTTGGCAATCAGCCCCAGCATTTT.

As for this clonotype: An end of the junction differs from the germline gene, which may be a read error. This sequence joins TRBV7-9 and TRBJ1-1; 8 bases fit TRBD1. There are 14 residues in the CDR3. Per germline, CDR1 SEHNR and CDR2 FQNEAQ (reference sequence). DNA of the CDR3: TGTGCCCGCAGTTCCGGACAGGGTTGGACTGAAGCTTTCTTT. This gives the protein CARSSGQGWTEAFF.

The CDR3 DNA reads as TGTGCCAGCAGTTGGGGGGTAGTCCCGTACCAGCATTTT. Its translation is CASSWGVVPYQHF. The V gene is TRBV28, the J gene TRBJ1-5; the D gene is possibly TRBD1 (5 bases). V was pared by 4 bases and J by 12 bases, with 16 bases between. This CDR3 contains 13 residues. Germline V gene lookup returns CDR1 MDHEN and CDR2 SYDVKM.

The table lists this clonotype with a count of one. The chain couples TRBV10-3 to TRBJ2-1; D is possibly TRBD1 (6 bases). Per the germline V gene, CDR1 is ENHRY and CDR2 is SYGVKD. This CDR3 contains 15 residues. V was cut by 5 bases and J by 5 bases, with 16 bases left in between. CDR3 protein: CAISKSEKGDNEQFF. As DNA, the CDR3 is TGTGCCATCAGTAAAAGCGAGAAGGGGGACAATGAGCAGTTCTTC.

This clonotype occurred a few times. V gene TRBV20-1 combines with J gene TRBJ1-5; a weak D match, TRBD1 (5 bases). V gave up 4 bases and J gave up 6 bases, with 19 bases separating them. The germline V gene has CDR1 DFQATT and CDR2 SNEGSKA (reference sequence). There are 15 residues in the CDR3. The CDR3 protein is CSAKPLGSGGQPQHF. CDR3 DNA sequence: TGCAGTGCTAAGCCCCTCGGGTCCGGGGGTCAGCCCCAGCATTTT.